Sequencing of this T cell receptor beta chain was carried out in a study of cytomegalovirus exposure and HLA in healthy donors. This clone was seen more than once but under ten times. Its antigen is undetermined. The V gene's germline CDR1 is MDHEN and CDR2 SYDVKM. This CDR3 is built from 15 residues. The trim removed 5 bases at V and 6 bases at J, leaving 10 bases unmatched. Study outcomes and limitations: High specificity and sensitivity for cytomegalovirus status were reported for the classifier. Later analysis revealed greater clonal expansion in HLA-associated TCR beta chains than in equally common others.

It was with 60 Vbeta and 13 Jbeta primers that the PCR ran. Generated by immunoSEQ multiplex PCR, the TCRdb table keeps only in-frame clones and is missing some. The table lists about 140,000 clones, nearly 10% of them singletons, with 1.8% in the top ten. The receptor comes from a man aged 45-60 years in good health and CMV-seronegative. The gene calls are TRBV28 and TRBJ1-5; TRBD1 aligns across 7 bases. The sequencing sample was made of PBMCs. The CDR3 here is CASSRLGQVSQPQHF. CDR3 nucleotides: TGTGCCAGCAGTCGGCTCGGACAGGTTAGTCAGCCCCAGCATTTT.